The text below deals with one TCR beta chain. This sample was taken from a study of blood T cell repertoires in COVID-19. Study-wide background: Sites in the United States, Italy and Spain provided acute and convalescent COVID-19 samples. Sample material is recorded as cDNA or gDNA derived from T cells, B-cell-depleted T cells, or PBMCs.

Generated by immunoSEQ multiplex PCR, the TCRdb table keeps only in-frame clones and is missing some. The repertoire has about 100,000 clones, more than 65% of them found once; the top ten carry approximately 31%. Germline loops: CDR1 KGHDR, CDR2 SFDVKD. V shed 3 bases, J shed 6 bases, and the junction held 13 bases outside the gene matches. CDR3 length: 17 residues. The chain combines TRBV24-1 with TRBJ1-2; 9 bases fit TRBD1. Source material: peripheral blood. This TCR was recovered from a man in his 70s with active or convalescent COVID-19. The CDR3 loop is CATSDATTGTGKHGYTF. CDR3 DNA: TGTGCCACCAGTGATGCAACCACCGGGACAGGGAAGCATGGCTACACCTTC.